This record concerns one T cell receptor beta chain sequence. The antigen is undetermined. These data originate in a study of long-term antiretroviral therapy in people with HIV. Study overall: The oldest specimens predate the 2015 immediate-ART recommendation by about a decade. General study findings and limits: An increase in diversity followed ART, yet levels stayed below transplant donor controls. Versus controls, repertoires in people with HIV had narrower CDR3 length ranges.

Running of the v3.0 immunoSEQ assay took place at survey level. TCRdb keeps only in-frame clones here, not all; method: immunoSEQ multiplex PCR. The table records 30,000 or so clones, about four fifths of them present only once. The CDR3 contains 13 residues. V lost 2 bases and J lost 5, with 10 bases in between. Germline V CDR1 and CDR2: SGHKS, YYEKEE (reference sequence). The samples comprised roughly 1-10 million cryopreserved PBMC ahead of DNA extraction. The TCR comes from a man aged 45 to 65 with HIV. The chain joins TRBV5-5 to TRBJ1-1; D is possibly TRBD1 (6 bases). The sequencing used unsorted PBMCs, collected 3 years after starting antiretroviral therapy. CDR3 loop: CASSLQGWTEAFF. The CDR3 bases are TGTGCCAGCAGCTTACAGGGATGGACTGAAGCTTTCTTT.